This T cell receptor beta chain was recorded in a study of shared clonotypes between healthy human individuals. Findings and caveats of the study: The generation probabilities recorded for non-shared clonotypes fell below those of clonotypes shared by all four donors.

The authors split each subset's genomic DNA evenly across several immunoSEQ plates. The method was immunoSEQ multiplex PCR; TCRdb's version includes in-frame clones alone and lacks a portion of them. The data contain about 600,000 clones, approximately 97% of them seen just once; the ten biggest clones take up approximately 0.057%. CDR3 size: 14 residues. V was pared by 3 bases and J by 3 bases, with 13 bases between. Germline CDR1 is SGHRS and CDR2 is YFSETQ. It was into CD45RA+ naive and CD45RA-negative memory subsets that the CD4+ cells were split. Details on this clone: The target antigen is unknown.

The J gene is TRBJ2-7, the V gene TRBV5-1; perhaps D is TRBD1 or TRBD2 (5 bases each). The sequencing sample was made of naive CD4+ T cells sorted from blood. The subset was: CD45RA+ positively selected. This TCR was recovered from a woman younger than 45 in good health. This CDR3 reads CASSSTGTDYEQYF. As DNA, the CDR3 is TGCGCCAGCAGCTCCACGGGGACGGACTACGAGCAGTACTTC.